The text below deals with one T cell receptor (beta chain). Antigen unknown. Per germline, CDR1 MGHRA and CDR2 YSYEKL. The CDR3 covers 15 residues. V dropped 4 bases and J dropped 0 bases, with 9 bases sitting between them. This entry belongs to a study of T cells after yellow fever vaccination. Study at large: Fractions of low cell number were prepared using SMART-Seq v4 Ultra Low Input. Broader study findings: Few clonotypes appeared in both CD4 and CD8 compartments. Reappearing after the booster were most of the clones from primary vaccination (about 96% CD4, 88% CD8). In FACS-sorted repertoires, abundant clonotypes from the bulk population could appear as contaminants.

TCRdb re-derived calls from the 5' RACE reads in MiXCR, one entry per CDR3 protein. The sample records about 330,000 distinct CDR3 sequences, around 7.3% being singletons. The sequenced sample was PBMCs, obtained about 41 days after the first yellow fever vaccination. This clonotype was sampled from a man aged 18 to 30 who received the YFV17D yellow fever vaccine. The chain joins TRBV4-1 to TRBJ1-4; no clear D gene. CDR3 amino acids: CASSRSYATNEKLFF. The DNA of the CDR3 is TGCGCCAGCAGCCGAAGTTATGCAACTAATGAAAAACTGTTTTTT.